This TCR beta chain was observed in a study of cytomegalovirus exposure and HLA in healthy donors. Regarding the study as a whole: Researchers reported in a later analysis that common viral pathogens appeared linked to several top clusters.

Comments on this clone: Its antigen is unknown.

V trimming: 7 bases; J trimming: 6 bases; junction bases outside the gene matches: 9. The CDR3 length is 14 residues. The germline CDR1 and CDR2 sequences are ENHRY and SYGVKD. This PCR relied on a set of 60 Vbeta primers and 13 Jbeta primers. Here immunoSEQ multiplex PCR was the method, and the copy in TCRdb shows in-frame clones only, minus some. Of tens of thousands of clones detected, approximately 78% appear once; the ten largest clones hold 3.4%. The chain employs TRBV10-3 and TRBJ2-1; 7 bases fit TRBD1. The sample taken for sequencing was PBMCs. The origin of this receptor is a woman aged 25 to 39 in good health and CMV-seronegative. In DNA form, the CDR3 reads TGTGCCATCAACCGTGACAGGGTGGGCAATGAGCAGTTCTTC. It specifies CAINRDRVGNEQFF.